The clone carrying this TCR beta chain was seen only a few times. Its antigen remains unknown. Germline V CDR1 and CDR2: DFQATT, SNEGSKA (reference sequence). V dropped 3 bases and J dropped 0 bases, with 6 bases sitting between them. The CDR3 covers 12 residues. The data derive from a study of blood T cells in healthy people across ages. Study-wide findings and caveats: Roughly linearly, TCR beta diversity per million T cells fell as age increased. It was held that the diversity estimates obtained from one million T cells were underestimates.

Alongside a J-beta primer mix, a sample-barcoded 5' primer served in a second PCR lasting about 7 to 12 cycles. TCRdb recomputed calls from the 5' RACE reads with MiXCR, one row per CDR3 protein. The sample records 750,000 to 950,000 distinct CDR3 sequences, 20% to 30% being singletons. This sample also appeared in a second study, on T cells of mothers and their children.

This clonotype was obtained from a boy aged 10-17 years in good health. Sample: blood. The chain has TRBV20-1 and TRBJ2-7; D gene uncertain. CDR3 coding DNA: TGCAGTGCTAGTTCTCACTCCTACGAGCAGTACTTC. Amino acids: CSASSHSYEQYF.